This paragraph covers one TCR beta chain sequence. Its matching antigen is unknown. TCRdb re-derived calls from the RT-PCR reads in MiXCR, one entry per CDR3 protein. The table shows 600,000 to 850,000 distinct CDR3 sequences, with approximately 14% occurring only once. This CDR3 is built from 13 residues. The V gene lost 0 bases and the J gene lost 7 bases, with 9 bases spanning the gap. These data come from a study of response to subunit inactivated influenza vaccine. Overall study results and limits: Each seasonal influenza vaccination, the authors suggested, recruits few new T cells.

This TCR came from a man aged 50 or older who received an inactivated influenza vaccine. J is TRBJ1-2 and V is TRBV12-3 or TRBV12-4; D is unclear. The material was PBMCs from blood, obtained 14 to 15 days before vaccination. The CDR3 here is CASSLAQASGYTF. CDR3 nucleotide sequence: TGTGCCAGCAGTTTAGCGCAGGCAAGTGGCTACACCTTC.